A single sample is the source of the 3 T cell receptor beta chains below, sequenced in a study of blood T cell repertoires in COVID-19. Here immunoSEQ multiplex PCR was the method, and the copy in TCRdb shows in-frame clones only, minus some. The data show approximately 65,000 clones, 89% seen once. Sequenced input: peripheral blood. Receptors originate from a woman aged 50 to 65 with active COVID-19.

As to this clone: The junction departs from the called germline gene at one end, perhaps through a read error. This sequence joins TRBV19 and TRBJ1-5; 8 bases are shared with TRBD1. In germline, CDR1 is LNHDA, CDR2 SQIVND (reference sequence). This CDR3 comprises 13 residues. The CDR3 DNA sequence: TGTGCCAGTATCGGACAGGGCAACCAGCCCCAGCATTTT. Protein sequence: CASIGQGNQPQHF. Combining the CDR3 with reference TRBV19 and TRBJ1-5 gives the whole variable domain DGGITQSPKYLFRKEGQNVTLSCEQNLNHDAMYWYRQDPGQGLRLIYYSQIVNDFQKGDIAEGYSVSREKKESFPLTVTSAQKNPTAFYLCASIGQGNQPQHFGDGTRLSIL.

The V call is TRBV5-1, the J call TRBJ2-2; D is possibly TRBD1 (6 bases). This CDR3 is built from 16 residues. V shed 3 bases and J shed 0 bases, with 12 bases lying between them. Germline lookup yields CDR1 SGHRS and CDR2 YFSETQ. Here the CDR3 reads CASSSATGSNTGELFF. The DNA for the CDR3 is TGCGCCAGCAGCTCGGCCACAGGGTCGAACACCGGGGAGCTGTTTTTT. The full variable domain, rest sourced from reference TRBV5-1 and TRBJ2-2, is KAGVTQTPRYLIKTRGQQVTLSCSPISGHRSVSWYQQTPGQGLQFLFEYFSETQRNKGNFPGRFSGRQFSNSRSEMNVSTLELGDSALYLCASSSATGSNTGELFFGEGSRLTVL.

This chain joins TRBV5-1 and TRBJ1-5; 7 nucleotides line up with TRBD1. The germline CDR1 and CDR2 sequences are SGHRS and YFSETQ. This CDR3 is 13 amino acids long. The ends lost 0 bases at V and 10 bases at J; junction bases unmatched: 4. The CDR3 loop reads CASSLDQGDPQHF. The CDR3 nucleotides read TGCGCCAGCAGCTTGGACCAGGGGGACCCCCAGCATTTT.